Described below is a single T cell receptor (beta chain) sequence and its context. Data came from immunoSEQ multiplex PCR; TCRdb stores just in-frame clones and leaves some out. The table includes around 97,000 clones, about 95% detected once. This entry is derived from a study of technical replicates of blood from a handful of donors. Unmatched junction bases numbered 8, after V lost 4 bases and J lost 3 bases. The CDR3 spans 15 residues. The germline V gene has CDR1 SGHDT and CDR2 YYEEEE. The sequence was collected from a human donor in good health. The chain uses TRBV5-6 and TRBJ2-3; 7 nucleotides match TRBD1. Sequencing was performed on T cells isolated from PBMCs. The CDR3 is CASSQQGQGTDTQYF. The CDR3 DNA reads TGTGCCAGCAGCCAACAGGGGCAGGGGACAGATACGCAGTATTTT.